Listed here are 32 T cell receptor beta chains from one sample, sequenced in a study of low-dose radiotherapy and immunotherapy resistance in tumors. Time point given: after trial treatment. The sample's treatment: LDRT plus nivolumab, ipilimumab, low-dose cyclophosphamide and aspirin (RACIN trial). Covering alpha and beta chains, TRAV- and TRBV-specific primers were used for the first-strand cDNA. TCR amplification used about 18 PCR cycles, a constant-region primer and a V-primer adapter. One entry per CDR3 protein results from TCRdb running MiXCR on the reads. The sample holds about 91,000 distinct CDR3 sequences; 20% to 25% are singletons and the top ten take 9.5% to 15%. The specimen was PBMCs, collected after low-dose radiotherapy plus immunotherapy. The receptors stem from a female donor with ovarian cancer.

This clonotype was seen repeatedly, ten times or more. The chain combines TRBV14 with TRBJ2-1, with D tentatively TRBD2 (6 bases). The germline CDR1 and CDR2 sequences are SGHDN and FVKESK. V lost 1 base, J lost 6 bases, and 13 bases lay in between. The CDR3 extends over 15 amino acids. The DNA of the CDR3 is TGTGCCAGCAGCCAAGGATGGCTAGCGACCAATGAGCAGTTCTTC. Translating gives CASSQGWLATNEQFF.

The table lists this clonotype with many counts. The gene calls are TRBV20-1 and TRBJ1-2; 7 positions match TRBD1. The V segment lost 0 bases and the J segment 5 bases; nucleotides outside the gene matches: 12. Germline V CDR1 and CDR2: DFQATT, SNEGSKA (reference sequence). There are 16 residues in the CDR3. The CDR3 here is CSARDLQGFDSYGYTF. The CDR3 region has the DNA TGCAGTGCTAGAGATCTACAGGGGTTCGATTCGTATGGCTACACCTTC.

This clonotype has just a few counts. This chain joins TRBV20-1 and TRBJ2-7; 13 bases are shared with TRBD2. CDR1 and CDR2 (germline): DFQATT, SNEGSKA (reference sequence). V gave up 2 bases and J gave up 3 bases; unmatched junction bases: 7. This CDR3 comprises 16 residues. CDR3 protein: CSARTGTSGASYEQYF. CDR3 in DNA: TGCAGTGCTAGAACCGGGACTAGCGGGGCGAGCTACGAGCAGTACTTC.

The genes are TRBV5-5 and TRBJ2-1; 9 nucleotides line up with TRBD1. Germline V gene lookup returns CDR1 SGHKS and CDR2 YYEKEE (reference sequence). This CDR3 is 15 amino acids long. V lost 4 bases, J lost 5 bases, and 7 bases stayed unmatched. The CDR3 region is CASSKRTGANNEQFF. DNA of the CDR3: TGTGCCAGCAGCAAAAGGACAGGGGCCAACAATGAGCAGTTCTTC. Looking up the rest from reference TRBV5-5 and TRBJ2-1 gives the full variable domain: DAGVTQSPTHLIKTRGQQVTLRCSPISGHKSVSWYQQVLGQGPQFIFQYYEKEERGRGNFPDRFSARQFPNYSSELNVNALLLGDSALYLCASSKRTGANNEQFFGPGTRLTVL.

On this clonotype itself: It differs at one base from a far larger clone, so likely a read error. This chain connects TRBV6-1 to TRBJ1-1; a weak D match, TRBD1 (6 bases). The V end was cut by 9 bases, the J end by 1 base, with 12 bases between. From germline, CDR1 is MNHNS and CDR2 SASEGT. This CDR3 region has 13 residues. The CDR3 DNA follows: TGTGCCAGAAGGAAGACAGGGAACACTGAAGCTTTCTTT. Protein product: CARRKTGNTEAFF.

This clonotype has only a few counts. The chain carries TRBV30 and TRBJ2-2; D ambiguous. The CDR3 covers 14 residues. The germline V gene has CDR1 GTSNPN and CDR2 SVGIG (reference sequence). V was pared by 4 bases and J by 5 bases, with 14 bases between. As DNA, the CDR3 is TGTGCCTGGACTGTGGGCAGGACGACCGGGGAGCTGTTTTTT. Translated: CAWTVGRTTGELFF.

The sample holds many counts of this clonotype. This rearrangement joins TRBV20-1 to TRBJ1-6; 10 positions agree with TRBD1. V shed 4 bases and J 9 bases; nucleotides not matched to a gene: 9. Per germline, CDR1 DFQATT and CDR2 SNEGSKA (reference sequence). CDR3 length equals 15 residues. The CDR3 protein is CSATPLDRGVSPLHF. In DNA, the CDR3 is TGCAGTGCTACCCCCTTGGACAGGGGGGTTTCACCCCTCCACTTT.

This clonotype has ten or more counts. In DNA form, the CDR3 reads TGTGCCAGCAGTAAAGACGGGAGCCCGAGGTTCTTC. It is translated as CASSKDGSPRFF. The V and J genes are TRBV11-2 and TRBJ2-1; D possibly corresponds to TRBD2 (6 bases). Germline CDR1 reads SGHAT; CDR2 reads FQNNGV. The CDR3 totals 12 residues. V was pared by 6 bases and J by 15 bases, with 18 bases between.

This clonotype was detected only a few times. This chain links TRBV3-1 with TRBJ2-1; 10 positions match TRBD2. CDR1 and CDR2 from the germline V gene are LGHDT and YNNKEL (reference sequence). The CDR3 is made up of 18 amino acids. After removal of 0 bases from V and 6 bases from J, the junction contained 11 bases not matched to a gene. CDR3 in amino acids: CASSQDRGRLAGANEQFF. CDR3 DNA: TGTGCCAGCAGCCAAGATAGGGGTCGGCTAGCGGGAGCCAATGAGCAGTTCTTC.

At least ten counts were recorded for this clonotype. The chain carries TRBV11-3 and TRBJ2-3, with D tentatively TRBD2 (5 bases). Trimming took off 7 bases at V and 1 base at J, with 18 bases between the two ends. Germline values: CDR1 SGHNT, CDR2 YENEEA. The length of the CDR3 is 16 residues. The chain's CDR3 is CASTPGTWGGTDTQYF. The CDR3 DNA reads as TGTGCCAGCACCCCCGGCACGTGGGGAGGCACAGATACGCAGTATTTT. The entire variable domain, with the rest obtained from reference TRBV11-3 and TRBJ2-3, is as follows: EAGVVQSPRYKIIEKKQPVAFWCNPISGHNTLYWYLQNLGQGPELLIRYENEEAVDDSQLPKDRFSAERLKGVDSTLKIQPAELGDSAVYLCASTPGTWGGTDTQYFGPGTRLTVL.

This clonotype was seen many times. The genes are TRBV2 and TRBJ2-7, with D possibly matching TRBD2 (5 bases). V was clipped by 8 bases and J by 3 bases, with 14 bases between them. The CDR3 sequence is 13 residues long. Per germline, CDR1 SNHLY and CDR2 FYNNEI. As DNA, the CDR3 is TGTGCCAGCGATACCGCTACTAGCTACGAGCAGTACTTC. As protein: CASDTATSYEQYF.

This clonotype was observed at least ten times. V and J are TRBV20-1 and TRBJ2-1; 7 positions agree with TRBD2. Germline CDR1 reads DFQATT; CDR2 reads SNEGSKA (reference sequence). This CDR3 is built from 14 residues. J gave up 2 bases and V 1 base, and 2 bases lay outside the gene matches. The DNA of the CDR3 is TGCAGTGCTAGAGGAGCGGGGACCTACAATGAGCAGTTCTTC. This encodes CSARGAGTYNEQFF.

This clonotype was observed many times. The chain couples TRBV11-3 to TRBJ1-2; no clear D gene. The CDR3 has 14 amino acids. CDR1 SGHNT and CDR2 YENEEA come from the germline V gene. The V end lost 4 bases, the J end lost 0 bases, and 9 bases lay between the germline ends. In nucleotides, the CDR3 is TGTGCCAGCAGCTCCGGACCTCCTAACTATGGCTACACCTTC. This codes for CASSSGPPNYGYTF.

This clonotype has ten or more counts. This chain uses TRBV3-1 with TRBJ2-1; possibly TRBD2 for D (5 bases). The CDR3 runs to 15 residues. Deletions cut 2 bases from V and 6 bases from J, with 14 bases between. CDR1 is LGHDT, CDR2 YNNKEL, per germline (reference sequence). The CDR3 nucleotides read TGTGCCAGCAGCCAATTTCGGTCGGGGTTCAATGAGCAGTTCTTC. Translated: CASSQFRSGFNEQFF.

The CDR3 region has the DNA TGTGCCAGCAGCGTAGCCCCCAGCTCCTACAATGAGCAGTTCTTC. This codes for CASSVAPSSYNEQFF. The rearrangement links TRBV9 to TRBJ2-1; no clear D gene. The V end lost 0 bases, the J end lost 0 bases, and 7 bases lay between the germline ends. CDR1 and CDR2 from the germline V gene are SGDLS and YYNGEE. The CDR3 extends over 15 amino acids.

A word on this clonotype: A read error is the likely source, as a far larger clone sits one nucleotide away. The chain is built from TRBV5-1 and TRBJ2-1, with D perhaps TRBD1 or TRBD2 (5 bases each). Trimming removed 0 bases at V and 10 bases at J, with 17 bases between. CDR1 is SGHRS and CDR2 is YFSETQ in the germline V gene. This CDR3 has 15 residues. Here the CDR3 DNA reads TGCGCCAGCAGCTTGGGTCCCCGGGCTCGGGACGAGCAGTTCTTC. It is translated as CASSLGPRARDEQFF.

This clonotype was seen many times. The chain couples TRBV29-1 to TRBJ1-1; TRBD1 might be the D (6 bases). Deletions cut 7 bases from V and 3 bases from J, with 15 bases between. Germline V lookup: CDR1 SQVTM, CDR2 ANQGSEA. This CDR3 contains 13 residues. The CDR3 region is CSGRGVGDTEAFF. CDR3 DNA sequence: TGCAGCGGGAGGGGGGTCGGGGACACTGAAGCTTTCTTT.

There are many counts of this clonotype. This rearrangement joins TRBV20-1 to TRBJ1-1; D ambiguous. Trimming pared 3 bases from V and 5 bases from J, leaving 10 bases between. Germline values: CDR1 DFQATT, CDR2 SNEGSKA (reference sequence). The CDR3 has 12 amino acids. CDR3 nucleotides: TGCAGTGCTAGTCGTCGAGAGACTGAAGCTTTCTTT. This encodes CSASRRETEAFF.

For this clonotype: This likely reflects a read error, since a far larger clone is one base away. The chain joins TRBV6-2 or TRBV6-3 to TRBJ2-1, with 7 bases aligning to TRBD2. J lost 9 bases, V lost 2 bases, and 4 bases had no gene match. The length of the CDR3 is 13 residues. Germline V gene lookup returns CDR1 MNHEY and CDR2 SVGEGT. The CDR3 reads CASSYGIAGEQFF. The DNA for the CDR3 is TGTGCCAGCAGTTACGGAATAGCGGGTGAGCAGTTCTTC.

This clonotype was found many times. The chain recombines TRBV20-1 with TRBJ2-3, with TRBD2 matching over 7 bases. The V and J ends lost 5 bases and 6 bases, in that order; junction bases with no gene match: 14. From germline, CDR1 is DFQATT and CDR2 SNEGSKA (reference sequence). The CDR3 sequence is 15 residues long. The CDR3 nucleotides read TGCAGTGCTGGCGGGGGAGCGGCTGGGCCCGATACGCAGTATTTT. Translation: CSAGGGAAGPDTQYF.

This clonotype was detected many times. This chain joins TRBV6-2 or TRBV6-3 and TRBJ2-1; 11 bases agree with TRBD2. This CDR3 is built from 15 residues. V shed 0 bases and J 15 bases; nucleotides not matched to a gene: 10. CDR1 and CDR2 from the germline V gene are MNHEY and SVGEGT. CDR3 nucleotides: TGTGCCAGCAGTTACTCGACTAGCGGGATACCCCTGGGGTTCTTC. Its protein is CASSYSTSGIPLGFF.

This clonotype was observed at least ten times. This chain uses TRBV5-1 with TRBJ1-4; D not resolved. The CDR3 covers 14 residues. The V gene lost 0 bases and the J gene lost 3 bases, with 6 bases spanning the gap. Germline-derived CDR1 and CDR2 are SGHRS and YFSETQ. Here the CDR3 DNA reads TGCGCCAGCAGCTTGGTGGCAGCTAATGAAAAACTGTTTTTT. Its translation: CASSLVAANEKLFF. Full variable domain (rest looked up from reference TRBV5-1 and TRBJ1-4): KAGVTQTPRYLIKTRGQQVTLSCSPISGHRSVSWYQQTPGQGLQFLFEYFSETQRNKGNFPGRFSGRQFSNSRSEMNVSTLELGDSALYLCASSLVAANEKLFFGSGTQLSVL.

This clonotype was recorded many times. The rearrangement links TRBV12-3 or TRBV12-4 to TRBJ2-7; TRBD1 aligns across 8 bases. The CDR3 runs to 13 residues. With V trimmed by 8 bases and J by 7 bases, 10 bases remained unmatched. The CDR3 nucleotides read TGTGCCAGCGGGACAGGACCTGGTCTAGAGCAGTACTTC. This translates into CASGTGPGLEQYF.

This chain connects TRBV27 to TRBJ1-1; no clear D. V was clipped by 3 bases and J by 0 bases, with 17 bases between them. The CDR3 is 17 amino acids. Germline CDR1 is MNHEY and CDR2 is SMNVEV (reference sequence). The CDR3 DNA reads TGTGCCAGCAGTTTCGATTCGGTCCGGCAGGTGAACACTGAAGCTTTCTTT. Its translation is CASSFDSVRQVNTEAFF.

In its sample, this clonotype was seen many times. V gene TRBV28 combines with J gene TRBJ2-7, with TRBD1 as a possible D gene (5 bases). The CDR3 has 15 residues. Trimming pared 5 bases from V and 0 bases from J, leaving 14 bases between. Per germline, CDR1 MDHEN and CDR2 SYDVKM. The CDR3 sequence is CASSTLGESSYEQYF. The CDR3 DNA follows: TGTGCCAGCAGTACCCTAGGGGAATCCTCCTACGAGCAGTACTTC. The whole variable domain, remainder taken from reference TRBV28 and TRBJ2-7, is DVKVTQSSRYLVKRTGEKVFLECVQDMDHENMFWYRQDPGLGLRLIYFSYDVKMKEKGDIPEGYSVSREKKERFSLILESASTNQTSMYLCASSTLGESSYEQYFGPGTRLTVT.

This clonotype was detected many times. V and J are TRBV7-2 and TRBJ2-1; D possibly corresponds to TRBD2 (5 bases). The germline V gene encodes CDR1 SGHTA and CDR2 FQGNSA. This CDR3 is 15 amino acids long. Trimming removed 5 bases from V and 3 bases from J, with 14 bases in between. The CDR3 DNA is TGTGCCAGCAGCCTAAGTAGAGGACTCTACAATGAGCAGTTCTTC. Translated, it gives CASSLSRGLYNEQFF.

This clonotype was detected many times. V gene TRBV30 combines with J gene TRBJ2-7; TRBD1 matches 10 bases. V lost 0 bases to trimming and J lost 6 bases; unmatched junction nucleotides: 2. Germline V gives CDR1 GTSNPN, CDR2 SVGIG (reference sequence). The CDR3 totals 13 residues. CDR3 nucleotides: TGTGCCTGGAGTGTAGACAGGGGGCGCGAGCAGTACTTC. Its translation is CAWSVDRGREQYF.

This clonotype was seen repeatedly, ten times or more. The J gene is TRBJ1-6, the V gene TRBV2, with D perhaps TRBD1 (5 bases). There are 15 residues in the CDR3. The germline gives CDR1 SNHLY, CDR2 FYNNEI. Trimming left V 8 bases short and J 8 bases short, with 19 bases between. CDR3 DNA sequence: TGTGCCAGCGGGGGAGGGAGGGGACGCGATTCACCCCTCCACTTT. Encoded protein: CASGGGRGRDSPLHF.

This clonotype was detected many times. The gene calls are TRBV29-1 and TRBJ2-3; D is unclear. The V and J ends lost 5 bases and 2 bases respectively, with 11 bases between them. This CDR3 spans 13 amino acids. CDR1 is SQVTM, CDR2 ANQGSEA, per germline. CDR3 nucleotides: TGCAGCGTTCTCCTCCAGAACACAGATACGCAGTATTTT. Translating gives CSVLLQNTDTQYF.

The rearrangement links TRBV9 to TRBJ2-1; D remains unclear. In germline, CDR1 is SGDLS, CDR2 YYNGEE. The V end was cut by 3 bases, the J end by 15 bases, with 16 bases between. The CDR3 loop spans 12 amino acids. The CDR3 here is CASSALEVPRFF. The DNA for the CDR3 is TGTGCCAGCAGCGCATTAGAGGTCCCTCGGTTCTTC.

In this sample, this clonotype turned up many times. The rearrangement joins TRBV11-3 to TRBJ2-7; TRBD2 matches 7 bases. J gave up 5 bases and V 5 bases, and 15 bases lay outside the gene matches. The CDR3 loop spans 16 amino acids. Germline-derived CDR1 and CDR2 are SGHNT and YENEEA. As DNA, the CDR3 is TGTGCCAGCAGCCCGGGAGGCGGCGCCTCCCTCGACGAGCAGTACTTC. Translating it yields CASSPGGGASLDEQYF.

This clonotype occurred many times. The CDR3 reads CAWSVLSTDTQYF. CDR3 nucleotides: TGTGCCTGGAGTGTACTCAGCACAGATACGCAGTATTTT. This chain links TRBV30 with TRBJ2-3, with D unresolved. Germline V CDR1 and CDR2: GTSNPN, SVGIG (reference sequence). Trimming shortened V by 0 bases and J by 0 bases, and 4 bases separated the two germline ends. The CDR3 length is 13 residues.